This TCR beta chain is drawn from a study of tumor and adjacent non-tumor tissue in lung cancer. Turning to the study itself: The patients, approximately nine men and about 5 women, were about 30 to 76 with stage I to III disease. Each sample yielded 4 million to 4.5 million productive TCRbeta reads on average. Regarding the study as a whole: Significantly higher TCR diversity was found in tumor than normal lung.

Germline values: CDR1 MNHNY, CDR2 SVGAGI (reference sequence). The CDR3 spans 14 residues. A word on this clonotype: The antigen is unknown. The junction departs from germline at one end; a sequencing error may be responsible.

No cell sorting was done before RNA was extracted from the tissue. The normal lung tissue was taken more than 3 cm from the tumor edge. Chemotherapy-naive patients with new lung cancer underwent thoracic surgery in China, August–late 2014. TCRbeta libraries were built with three rounds of nested PCR, modified from ARM-PCR. TCRdb analysed the multiplex PCR reads with MiXCR anew, one entry per CDR3 protein. The profile shows 50,000 or so distinct CDR3 sequences, 74% of them singletons. J is TRBJ2-1 and V is TRBV6-6, with no clear D. Sequencing was performed on distant non-tumor lung tissue. This clonotype originated in a woman in her sixties or seventies with non-small cell lung cancer. The CDR3 here is CTSSYSPLYNEQFF. The DNA for the CDR3 is TGTACCAGCAGTTACTCGCCTCTCTACAATGAACAGTTCTTC.